This T cell receptor beta chain was captured by sequencing in a study of neurological immune-mediated disorders (dated by TCRdb to about 2019). In the study overall: Peripheral blood TCR-beta repertoires from patients with HTLV-I-associated myelopathy (HAM/TSP), patients with multiple sclerosis, and healthy controls were compared in the study using UMI-based sequencing. Longitudinal samples, technical triplicates and paired sorted CD4+ and CD8+ T-cell subsets, alongside PBMC samples, were included among the roughly 100 TCR-beta libraries. Longitudinal HAM/TSP and healthy donors had 3 time-points each (3-40 month intervals). The cohort was made up of 60 to 75 subjects, consisting of 15 or so HAM/TSP patients, around 35 multiple sclerosis patients and some 20 healthy controls.

The time point label of this sample denotes: longitudinal time-point 3. Blood bank volunteers in Maryland, USA served as the healthy controls. Libraries from unsorted PBMCs were made from 2 million PBMCs kept in RNAlater at -80 degrees C until RNA extraction. Peripheral blood was subjected to Ficoll-Hypaque density gradient centrifugation to isolate PBMCs, which were then cryopreserved in liquid nitrogen. This clonotype has ten or more counts. There is no known antigen for this receptor. Base qualities are not recorded, but no much larger clone differs from it by a single base. cDNA was synthesized by template-switch 5'RACE using a primer with a 10-nucleotide random unique molecular identifier that tagged each TCR transcript. Every sequencing run covered 15-18 subjects and yielded more than 170 million TCR-beta sequences. Total RNA was extracted with the RNeasy kit. The KAPA Real-time Library Amplification kit was used to amplify TCR-beta VDJ regions with primers targeting the TCR constant region and the 5'RACE anchor. A first PCR added sample indexes and Illumina adaptors, after which a second PCR increased the library yield. The roughly 650 bp TCR product was size-selected on a 2% E-gel SizeSelection system after Ampure bead purification. Library quality was checked on a Bioanalyzer, concentration was measured with Qubit, and libraries were quantified with the Kapa Library Quantification kit before pooling. An Illumina HiSeq 2500 sequenced the libraries paired-end 2 x 150 bp. To increase sequence diversity, about 23-30% phiX was spiked into each library pool. As for the authors' bioinformatics: The quality-filtered reads were processed with the UMI-based MiGEC pipeline, whose error correction step removed more than 75% of the raw TCR sequences. IMGT germline references were used for aligning VDJ genes, and each clonotype was defined as a unique CDR3 amino acid sequence together with its V-J genes. Clonal expansion, Shannon diversity, and CDR3 relatedness (CalcPairwiseDistances, ClusterSamples) were evaluated with VDJtools, and phylogenetic trees were built with CLCbio workbench. Clones with at least 8 unique UMIs were defined as expanded, with this threshold being based on coefficient-of-variation modelling across technical triplicates. TCRdb reanalyzed the raw reads on its own, using fastp at Q25 for trimming and MiXCR for clone calling, and kept in-frame beta chains. Rows with one shared CDR3 protein collapse into an entry with the most common genes and DNA. These V and J calls originate from TCRdb's pipeline instead of the authors' own analysis. The sample profile shows roughly 45,000 distinct CDR3 sequences; approximately 15% of them were found once. Of the sample, roughly 10% is held by the ten largest clones.

The paper as a whole reports these results and caveats: The highest TCR clonal expansion was observed in HAM/TSP patients, whereas the lowest was observed in MS patients, even when compared with healthy controls. No identical CDR3 amino acid sequences were found to be shared among expanded clones across subjects, suggesting that TCR-beta repertoires were private in all groups.

Sequenced input: PBMCs. The sequence derives from a man in his thirties or forties in good health.

The DNA sequence is TGTGCCAGCAGCGTAGGGACAGGGGGAAGTTCACCCCTCCACTTT. It is translated as CASSVGTGGSSPLHF. Rearrangement joined TRBV9 to TRBJ1-6; 10 junctional bases match TRBD1. Here V drops 0 bases and J drops 9 bases, and the junction holds 3 bases not matched to any gene. CDR1 SGDLS and CDR2 YYNGEE were looked up in the germline V gene. There are 15 amino acids in the CDR3, from cysteine to phenylalanine inclusive. The DNA shown is the 45-base CDR3, in frame from base 1.